A selection of T cell receptor beta chains follows, all from one sample in a study of beta chain features in type 1 diabetes. Sequenced by immunoSEQ multiplex PCR; TCRdb stores in-frame clones only, minus some. The profile shows under 850,000 clones, roughly 12% of them singletons. The sample was naive CD4+ T cells from blood. These receptors all stem from a man aged 18 to 29 with type 1 diabetes. Each CDR3 is given with its conserved first and last residue. The order of the fields is CDR3 protein, CDR3 DNA, V gene, J gene, clone size, D gene. D genes are given only for firm matches. Clone size, where shown, is once, few, many, or a class for clones that have expanded.

CASSPEKNEQFF	TGTGCCAGCAGTCCAGAGAAGAATGAGCAGTTCTTC	TRBV7-9	TRBJ2-1	NA	NA
CAISDLGGSTEAFF	TGTGCCATCAGTGACTTGGGGGGGAGCACTGAAGCTTTCTTT	TRBV10-3	TRBJ1-1	NA	NA
CAWTWGETQYF	TGTGCCTGGACATGGGGAGAGACCCAGTACTTC	TRBV30	TRBJ2-5	NA	NA
CASSEDVVANEQFF	TGTGCCAGCAGTGAAGATGTTGTCGCAAATGAGCAGTTCTTC	TRBV2	TRBJ2-1	NA	NA
CAWSEPSSSGNTIYF	TGTGCCTGGAGTGAACCATCAAGCTCTGGAAACACCATATATTTT	TRBV30	TRBJ1-3	NA	NA
CAISGKAAPGSAGELFF	TGTGCCATCAGTGGGAAAGCCGCGCCAGGGAGCGCCGGGGAGCTGTTTTTT	TRBV10-3	TRBJ2-2	few	NA
CASLTGHAVGNEKLFF	TGTGCCAGCCTCACGGGGCACGCGGTCGGAAATGAAAAACTGTTTTTT	TRBV28	TRBJ1-4	few	NA
CASSPRDRHEQYF	TGTGCCAGCAGTCCGAGAGACAGGCACGAGCAGTACTTC	TRBV6-5	TRBJ2-7	few	NA
CASSLARGQGADTQYF	TGTGCCAGCAGCTTGGCCAGGGGACAGGGCGCAGATACGCAGTATTTT	TRBV5-5	TRBJ2-3	NA	TRBD1
CASRLDRVYGYTF	TGTGCCAGTAGACTCGACAGGGTTTACGGCTACACCTTC	TRBV19	TRBJ1-2	many	TRBD1
CASRPPEGFNYGYTF	TGTGCCAGCAGACCCCCGGAGGGTTTTAACTATGGCTACACCTTC	TRBV6-1	TRBJ1-2	once	NA
CASSARQGANTGELFF	TGTGCCAGCAGCGCCAGACAGGGGGCAAACACCGGGGAGCTGTTTTTT	TRBV9	TRBJ2-2	once	TRBD1
CAWSKKQGSYGYTF	TGTGCCTGGAGTAAGAAACAGGGCAGCTATGGCTACACCTTC	TRBV30	TRBJ1-2	few	NA
CASNFGATNEKLFF	TGTGCCAGTAATTTCGGTGCAACTAATGAAAAACTGTTTTTT	TRBV19	TRBJ1-4	NA	NA